This note documents a single T cell receptor (beta chain) sequence. Its antigen is not known. Between the trimmed V and J ends, which lost 2 bases and 2 bases, there was a span of 9 bases. The CDR3 is made up of 15 amino acids. CDR1 and CDR2 (germline): ENHRY, SYGVKD. The source of the sample is a study of T-cell memory formation after mild COVID-19. About the research overall: Each donor largely had its own TCR clusters. Findings of the study overall: There was a balanced CD4/CD8 profile in clones contracting day 15 to 85, and later expanders leaned CD4+.

A 5'RACE reaction primed in the constant segment made cDNA libraries of TCR alpha and TCR beta, and these carried sample barcodes and UMIs. TCRdb redid the calling of the 5' RACE reads with MiXCR, one entry per CDR3 protein. The sample lists roughly 400,000 distinct CDR3 sequences, 20% to 25% occurring once. The receptor was isolated from an adult woman who had mild COVID-19 (a few samples of this study predate the infection). Cell type and time point are not known. The J gene is TRBJ2-2, the V gene TRBV10-3; D remains unclear. The sequenced sample was PBMCs or a T cell subset sorted from them (not recorded which). CDR3 region: CAISEETPNTGELFF. The CDR3 nucleotides read TGTGCCATCAGTGAGGAGACACCCAACACCGGGGAGCTGTTTTTT.